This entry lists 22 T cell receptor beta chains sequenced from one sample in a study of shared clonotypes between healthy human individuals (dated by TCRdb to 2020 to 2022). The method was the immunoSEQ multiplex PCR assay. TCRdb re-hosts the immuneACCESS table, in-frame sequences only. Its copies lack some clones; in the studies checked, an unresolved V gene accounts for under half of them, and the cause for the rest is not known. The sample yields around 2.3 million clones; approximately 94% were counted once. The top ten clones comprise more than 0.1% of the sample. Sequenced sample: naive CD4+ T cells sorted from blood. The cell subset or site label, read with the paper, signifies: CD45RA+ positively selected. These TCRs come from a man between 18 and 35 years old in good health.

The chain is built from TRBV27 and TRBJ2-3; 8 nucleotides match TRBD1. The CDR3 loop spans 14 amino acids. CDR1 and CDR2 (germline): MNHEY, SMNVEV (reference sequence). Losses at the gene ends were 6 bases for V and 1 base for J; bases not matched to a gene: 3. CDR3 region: CASRRGQGTDTQYF. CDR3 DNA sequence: TGTGCCAGCAGACGGGGACAGGGCACAGATACGCAGTATTTT.

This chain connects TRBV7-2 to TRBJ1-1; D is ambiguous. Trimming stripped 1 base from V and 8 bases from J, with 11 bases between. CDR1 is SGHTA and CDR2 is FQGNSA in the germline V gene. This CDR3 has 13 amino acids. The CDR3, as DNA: TGTGCCAGCAGCTTAGTGGCGGTGCGAGAAGCTTTCTTT. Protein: CASSLVAVREAFF. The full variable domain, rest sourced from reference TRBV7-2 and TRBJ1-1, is GAGVSQSPSNKVTEKGKDVELRCDPISGHTALYWYRQSLGQGLEFLIYFQGNSAPDKSGLPSDRFSAERTGGSVSTLTIQRTQQEDSAVYLCASSLVAVREAFFGQGTRLTVV.

The CDR3 DNA sequence: TGTGCCATCAGTGAGTTGTTAGCGGACTATGGCTACACCTTC. Translating it yields CAISELLADYGYTF. The chain links TRBV10-3 to TRBJ1-2; D is undetermined. The CDR3 sequence is 14 residues long. V lost 1 base and J lost 3, with 9 bases in between. Germline CDR1 ENHRY, CDR2 SYGVKD.

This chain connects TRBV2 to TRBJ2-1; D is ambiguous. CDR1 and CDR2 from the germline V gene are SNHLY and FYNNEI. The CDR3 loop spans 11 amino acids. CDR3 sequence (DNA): TGTGTGAGTGGGCCCTACAATGAGCAGTTCTTC. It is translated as CVSGPYNEQFF.

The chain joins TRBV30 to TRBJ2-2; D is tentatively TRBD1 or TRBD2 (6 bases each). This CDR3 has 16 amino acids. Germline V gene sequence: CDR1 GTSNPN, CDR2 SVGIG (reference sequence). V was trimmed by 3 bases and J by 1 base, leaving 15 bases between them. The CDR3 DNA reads TGTGCCTGGAGACGGTACGGAGGGGGGAACACCGGGGAGCTGTTTTTT. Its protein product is CAWRRYGGGNTGELFF. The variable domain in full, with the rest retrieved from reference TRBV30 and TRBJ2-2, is SQTIHQWPATLVQPVGSPLSLECTVEGTSNPNLYWYRQAAGRGLQLLFYSVGIGQISSEVPQNLSASRPQDRQFILSSKKLLLSDSGFYLCAWRRYGGGNTGELFFGEGSRLTVL.

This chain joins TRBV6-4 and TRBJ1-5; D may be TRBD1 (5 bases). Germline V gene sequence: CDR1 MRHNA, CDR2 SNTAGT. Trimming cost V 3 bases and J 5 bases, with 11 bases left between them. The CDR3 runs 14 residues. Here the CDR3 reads CASSDGATYQPQHF. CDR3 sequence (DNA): TGTGCCAGCAGTGATGGGGCGACGTATCAGCCCCAGCATTTT.

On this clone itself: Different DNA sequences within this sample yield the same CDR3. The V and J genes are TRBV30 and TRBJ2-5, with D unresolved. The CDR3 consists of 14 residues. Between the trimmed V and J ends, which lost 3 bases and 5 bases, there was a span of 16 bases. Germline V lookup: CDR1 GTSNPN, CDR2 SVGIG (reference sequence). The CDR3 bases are TGTGCCTGGAGCGTCCAGGACCTGGGGGAGACCCAGTACTTC. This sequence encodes CAWSVQDLGETQYF.

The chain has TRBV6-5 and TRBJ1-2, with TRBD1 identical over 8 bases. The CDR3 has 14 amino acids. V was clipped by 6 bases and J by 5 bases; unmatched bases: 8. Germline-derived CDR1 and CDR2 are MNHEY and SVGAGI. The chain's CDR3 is CASSSGQDIYGYTF. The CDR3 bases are TGTGCCAGCAGCTCGGGACAGGACATATATGGCTACACCTTC.

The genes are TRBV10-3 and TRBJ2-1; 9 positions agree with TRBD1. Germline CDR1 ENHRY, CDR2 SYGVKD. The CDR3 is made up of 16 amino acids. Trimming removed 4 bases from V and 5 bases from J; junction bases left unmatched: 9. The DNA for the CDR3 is TGTGCCATCAGTGCCCCCACAGGGGGCATCGACAATGAGCAGTTCTTC. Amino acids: CAISAPTGGIDNEQFF.

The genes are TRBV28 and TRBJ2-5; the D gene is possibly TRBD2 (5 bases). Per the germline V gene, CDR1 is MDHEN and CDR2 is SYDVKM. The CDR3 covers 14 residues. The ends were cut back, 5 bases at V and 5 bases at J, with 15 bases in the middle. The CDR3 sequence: CASSPPRAEETQYF. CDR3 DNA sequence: TGTGCCAGCAGTCCCCCTCGAGCGGAGGAGACCCAGTACTTC.

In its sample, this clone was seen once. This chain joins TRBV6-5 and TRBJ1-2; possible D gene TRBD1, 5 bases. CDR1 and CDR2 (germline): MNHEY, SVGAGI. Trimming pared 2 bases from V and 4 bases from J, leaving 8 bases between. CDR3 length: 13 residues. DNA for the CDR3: TGTGCCAGCAGTTACGCGGGGACCTATGGCTACACCTTC. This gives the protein CASSYAGTYGYTF.

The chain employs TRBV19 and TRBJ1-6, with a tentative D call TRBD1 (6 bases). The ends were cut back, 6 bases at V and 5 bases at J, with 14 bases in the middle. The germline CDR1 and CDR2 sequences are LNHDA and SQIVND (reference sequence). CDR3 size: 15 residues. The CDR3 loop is CASSYKDRNNSPLHF. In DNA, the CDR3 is TGTGCCAGTAGCTATAAGGACAGAAATAATTCACCCCTCCACTTT.

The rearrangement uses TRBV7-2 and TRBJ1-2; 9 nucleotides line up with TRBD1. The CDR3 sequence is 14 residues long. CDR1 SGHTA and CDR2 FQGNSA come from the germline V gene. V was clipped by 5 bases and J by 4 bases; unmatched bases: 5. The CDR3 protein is CASSDVQGAYGYTF. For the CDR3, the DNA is TGTGCCAGCAGCGACGTACAGGGGGCCTATGGCTACACCTTC.

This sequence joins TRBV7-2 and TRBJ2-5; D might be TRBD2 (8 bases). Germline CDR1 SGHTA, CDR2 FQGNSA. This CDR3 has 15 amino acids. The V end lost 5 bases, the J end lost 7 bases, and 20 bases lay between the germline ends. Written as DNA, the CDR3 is TGTGCCAGCAGCCTCACGGGACTAGGGGGCGGGACCCAGTACTTC. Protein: CASSLTGLGGGTQYF.

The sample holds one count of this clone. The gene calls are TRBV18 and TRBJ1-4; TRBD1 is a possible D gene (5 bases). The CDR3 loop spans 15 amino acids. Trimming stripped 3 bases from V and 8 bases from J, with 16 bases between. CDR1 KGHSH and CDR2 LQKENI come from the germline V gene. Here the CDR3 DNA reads TGTGCCAGCTCACCCAGGGCAGTGACCTCGGAAAAACTGTTTTTT. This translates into CASSPRAVTSEKLFF.

CDR3 nucleotide sequence: TGTGCCAGCAGTGCCGGCCAGGTCTATGGCTACACCTTC. Amino acid sequence: CASSAGQVYGYTF. The V gene is TRBV6-1, the J gene TRBJ1-2; D unresolved. CDR1 and CDR2 (germline): MNHNS, SASEGT. The CDR3 contains 13 residues. Trimming removed 4 bases from V and 4 bases from J, with 10 bases in between.

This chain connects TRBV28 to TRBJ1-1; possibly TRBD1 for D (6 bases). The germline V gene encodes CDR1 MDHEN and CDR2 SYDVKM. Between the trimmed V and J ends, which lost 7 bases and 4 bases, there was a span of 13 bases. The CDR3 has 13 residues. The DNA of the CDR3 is TGTGCCAGCACCAAGGACAGCCGCACTGAAGCTTTCTTT. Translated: CASTKDSRTEAFF.

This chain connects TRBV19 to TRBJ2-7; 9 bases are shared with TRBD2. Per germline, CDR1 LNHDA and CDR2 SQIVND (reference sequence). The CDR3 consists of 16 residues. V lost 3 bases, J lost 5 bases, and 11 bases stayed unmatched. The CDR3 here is CASSMGRREGSNEQYF. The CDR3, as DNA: TGTGCCAGTAGTATGGGACGGCGGGAGGGTTCCAACGAGCAGTACTTC.

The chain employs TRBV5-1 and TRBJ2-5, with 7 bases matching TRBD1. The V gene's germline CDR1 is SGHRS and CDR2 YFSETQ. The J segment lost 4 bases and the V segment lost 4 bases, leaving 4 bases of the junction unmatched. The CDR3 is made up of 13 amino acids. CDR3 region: CASSADRAETQYF. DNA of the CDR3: TGCGCCAGCAGCGCCGACAGGGCAGAGACCCAGTACTTC.

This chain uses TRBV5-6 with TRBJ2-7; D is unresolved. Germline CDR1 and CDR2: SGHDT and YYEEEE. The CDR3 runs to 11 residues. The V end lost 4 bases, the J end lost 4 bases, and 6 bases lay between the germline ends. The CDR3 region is CASSNVYEQYF. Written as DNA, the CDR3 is TGTGCCAGCAGCAACGTATACGAGCAGTACTTC.

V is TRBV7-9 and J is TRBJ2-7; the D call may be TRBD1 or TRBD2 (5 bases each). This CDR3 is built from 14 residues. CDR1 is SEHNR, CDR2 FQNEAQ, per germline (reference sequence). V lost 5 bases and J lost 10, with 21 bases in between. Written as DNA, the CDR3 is TGTGCCAGCAGCCCCTGGCTCGGGGCTCGCCAACAGTACTTC. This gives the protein CASSPWLGARQQYF.

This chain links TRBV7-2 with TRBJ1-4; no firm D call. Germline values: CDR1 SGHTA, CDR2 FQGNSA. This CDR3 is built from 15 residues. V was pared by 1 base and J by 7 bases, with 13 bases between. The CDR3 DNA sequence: TGTGCCAGCAGCTTAGGCGGAAATACGCCTGAAAAACTGTTTTTT. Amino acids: CASSLGGNTPEKLFF.